This passage covers 7 T cell receptor beta chains from one sample sequenced in a study of glioma-infiltrating T cells. Amplification of TCR alpha and beta CDR3 regions from RNA used iRepertoire nested multiplex PCR. TCRdb fed the multiplex PCR reads into MiXCR, producing one record per CDR3 protein. The sample lists under 200,000 distinct CDR3 sequences; around 42% were seen once. The specimen sequenced was glioma tissue, nonneoplastic brain tissue, or PBMCs (not recorded which). The receptors originated from a human donor with low-grade glioma or glioblastoma, undergoing nonglioma brain surgery, or in good health (not recorded which).

Remarks on this clonotype: At one end the junction does not follow the germline gene, possibly because of a read error. The chain is built from TRBV27 and TRBJ2-7; 8 bases fit TRBD1. Germline-derived CDR1 and CDR2 are MNHEY and SMNVEV (reference sequence). This CDR3 comprises 13 residues. CDR3 coding DNA: TGTGACAGCAGTTTACAGGGGGAGTCCGAGCAGTACTTC. Amino acid sequence: CDSSLQGESEQYF.

Turning to this clonotype: This may come from a read error, since a much larger clone is one base off. V usage is TRBV28 and J usage is TRBJ2-5; D is uncertain. Per the germline V gene, CDR1 is MDHEN and CDR2 is SYDVKM. V was clipped by 5 bases and J by 2 bases, with 18 bases between them. This CDR3 has 16 residues. CDR3 nucleotide sequence: TGTGCCAGCAGTAGCCCGCTAGTTCGCGGACAAGAGACCCAGTACTTC. The encoded protein is CASSSPLVRGQETQYF.

The V call is TRBV12-3 or TRBV12-4, the J call TRBJ2-1; D gene unclear. V was cut by 5 bases and J by 8 bases, with 13 bases left in between. The CDR3 extends over 13 amino acids. CDR3 nucleotides: TGTGCCAGCAGTCGCGACGGTGCCGATGAGCAGTTCTTC. Its protein is CASSRDGADEQFF.

About this clonotype: A much larger clone differs by one base, so this may be a read error. This sequence joins TRBV7-6 and TRBJ2-1; 10 bases map to TRBD2. The ends lost 9 bases at V and 6 bases at J; junction bases unmatched: 5. Germline V CDR1 and CDR2: SGHVS, FNYEAQ. This CDR3 region has 13 residues. CDR3 sequence reads: CARGPSGSNEQFF. The CDR3 bases are TGTGCCAGAGGTCCTAGCGGGAGCAATGAGCAGTTCTTC.

This clonotype was picked up many times. This chain links TRBV28 with TRBJ2-7, with D perhaps matching TRBD2 (6 bases). From germline, CDR1 is MDHEN and CDR2 SYDVKM. This CDR3 is 14 amino acids long. V shed 5 bases and J shed 3 bases, with 14 bases lying between them. The CDR3 protein is CASSEYRENYEQYF. CDR3 DNA: TGTGCCAGCAGTGAATACCGGGAGAACTACGAGCAGTACTTC.

For this clonotype: This sequence may be a read error, since a much larger clone differs from it by one base. The CDR3 region has the DNA TGTGCCAGCAGTTTTGGGTCAGACCTTAGAGGGGAGCAGTTCTTC. It yields the protein CASSFGSDLRGEQFF. The chain has TRBV28 and TRBJ2-1, with a possible D match to TRBD2 (5 bases). V was shortened by 3 bases and J by 10 bases, with 19 bases between the two germline ends. The CDR3 extends over 15 amino acids. Germline assignment: CDR1 MDHEN and CDR2 SYDVKM.

The CDR3 region has the DNA TGCGCCAGCAGCCAAGTGGGGGGGCGGCAAGAGACCCAGTACTTC. It translates to CASSQVGGRQETQYF. The chain carries TRBV4-1 and TRBJ2-5; the D gene is possibly TRBD2 (7 bases). V was clipped by 1 base and J by 2 bases, with 11 bases between them. Per the germline V gene, CDR1 is MGHRA and CDR2 is YSYEKL. CDR3 length equals 15 residues.